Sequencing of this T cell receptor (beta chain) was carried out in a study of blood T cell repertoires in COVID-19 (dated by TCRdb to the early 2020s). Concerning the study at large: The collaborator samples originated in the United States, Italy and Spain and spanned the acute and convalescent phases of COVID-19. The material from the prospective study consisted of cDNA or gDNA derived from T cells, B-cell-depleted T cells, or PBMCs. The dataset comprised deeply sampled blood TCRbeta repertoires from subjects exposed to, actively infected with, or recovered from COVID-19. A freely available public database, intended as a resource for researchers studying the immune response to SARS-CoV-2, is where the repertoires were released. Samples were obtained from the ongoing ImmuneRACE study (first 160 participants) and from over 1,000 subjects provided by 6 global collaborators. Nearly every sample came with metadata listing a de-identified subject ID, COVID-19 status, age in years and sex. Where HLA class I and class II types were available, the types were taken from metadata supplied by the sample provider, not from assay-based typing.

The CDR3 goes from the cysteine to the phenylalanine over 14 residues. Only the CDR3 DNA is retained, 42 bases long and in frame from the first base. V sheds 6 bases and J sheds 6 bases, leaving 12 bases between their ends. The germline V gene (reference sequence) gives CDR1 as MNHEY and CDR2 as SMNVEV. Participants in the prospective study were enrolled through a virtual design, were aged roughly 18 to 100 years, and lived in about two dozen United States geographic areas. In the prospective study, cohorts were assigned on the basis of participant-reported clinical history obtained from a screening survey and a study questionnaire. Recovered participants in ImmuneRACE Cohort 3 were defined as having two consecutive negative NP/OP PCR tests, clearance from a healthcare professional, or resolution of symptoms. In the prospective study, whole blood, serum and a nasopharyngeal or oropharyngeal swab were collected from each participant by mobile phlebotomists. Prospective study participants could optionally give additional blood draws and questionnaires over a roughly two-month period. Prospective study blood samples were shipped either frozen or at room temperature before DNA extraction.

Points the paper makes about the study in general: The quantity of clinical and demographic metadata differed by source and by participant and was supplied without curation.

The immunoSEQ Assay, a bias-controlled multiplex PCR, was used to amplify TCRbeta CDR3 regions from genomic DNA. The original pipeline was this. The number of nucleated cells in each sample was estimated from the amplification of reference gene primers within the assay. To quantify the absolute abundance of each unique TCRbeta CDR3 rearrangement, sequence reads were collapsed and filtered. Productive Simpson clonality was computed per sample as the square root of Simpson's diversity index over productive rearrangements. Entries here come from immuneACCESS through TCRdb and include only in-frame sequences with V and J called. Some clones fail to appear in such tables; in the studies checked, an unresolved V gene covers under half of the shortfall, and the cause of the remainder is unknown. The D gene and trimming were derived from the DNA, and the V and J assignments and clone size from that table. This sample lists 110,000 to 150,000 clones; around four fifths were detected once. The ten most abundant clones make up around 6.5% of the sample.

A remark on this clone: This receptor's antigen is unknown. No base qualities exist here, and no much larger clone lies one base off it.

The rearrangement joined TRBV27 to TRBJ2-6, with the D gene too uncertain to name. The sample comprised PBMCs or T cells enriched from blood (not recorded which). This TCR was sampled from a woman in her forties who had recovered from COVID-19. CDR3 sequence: CASRTGFEANVLTF. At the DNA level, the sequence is TGTGCCAGCAGGACGGGTTTCGAGGCCAACGTCCTGACTTTC.